This T cell receptor (beta chain) derives from a study of T cell responses to AZD1222 COVID-19 vaccine (TCRdb year 2021). With respect to the entire study: Because spike-specific TCR depth and breadth did not differ between the two schedules, AZD1222 recipients who got a second dose at roughly 4 weeks were pooled with those who got a second dose at roughly 12 weeks. TCR sequencing was performed for more than 230 trial participants, of whom 207 were given two doses of AZD1222 and roughly 25 were given two doses of MenACWY control vaccine. Enrollment into the trials was organized by age into subgroups of 18-55, 56-69 and 70-plus years, and those subgroups contained around 150, 28 and 57 TCR-sequenced participants, respectively.

The time point label here, explained by the study, means: baseline before first vaccination. Samples from vaccinated people were obtained from the UK trials COV001 and COV002, which included a single-blind randomized controlled phase 2/3 trial of AZD1222 (ChAdOx1 nCoV-19) in healthy adults. Trial participant PBMC samples were collected at day 0 and day 28 after the second dose for TCRbeta chain sequencing. Results and caveats for the whole study, not just this receptor: Participants were mostly white British, with more females than males. The authors suggested clonal diversity may have been underestimated. Conclusions about previously exposed vaccinees are limited, since just a handful of AZD1222 recipients were seropositive for SARS-CoV-2 at baseline. The 56-69-year group was small, and its depth increase did not reach significance, likely because of low power. Because no day 14 peak-response samples were available, the repertoires could be characterized only after the peak T cell response. The vaccine-associated CD4 TCRs covered the entire spike protein, and the dominant responses fell in regions 160-218 and 743-854. Reportedly, close to half of the unique spike-specific TCRs recognized epitopes lying outside the regions that are mutated in the B.1.351 and B.1.1.7 variants. Spike-specific TCR breadth and depth rose significantly after two AZD1222 doses compared with day 0 and with MenACWY recipients.

There are 15 amino acids in the CDR3, from cysteine to phenylalanine inclusive. Only CDR3 DNA is held: 45 bases, read in frame from base 1. The V and J ends are trimmed by 4 bases and 0 bases, leaving 13 bases between them. From the germline V gene (reference sequence), CDR1 is WNHNN and CDR2 is SYGVQD. In the case of this clone: What this receptor recognizes is not known. The record has no base qualities; no much larger clone is one base away.

The CDR3 regions of human TCRbeta chains were subjected to immunosequencing. The paper's processing steps were these. Repertoire TCRs were matched against a reference library of SARS-CoV-2-specific TCRs generated with the MIRA antigen-specificity platform. Breadth meant the fraction of unique TCRs that were SARS-CoV-2-associated, whereas depth meant the fraction of total T cells that were SARS-CoV-2-associated. Each spike-specific TCR was assigned to its reactive spike region and to a CD4 or CD8 class using the MIRA data. Log10-transformed breadth and depth values were compared by one-way ANOVA with Sidak's multiple comparisons tests. TCRdb retrieved this table from immuneACCESS and kept in-frame rearrangements only. Not all clones are present; in checked studies, unresolved V genes account for under half, and no reason is known for the remainder. The D gene and trimming were derived from the DNA, and the V and J assignments and clone size from that table. Recorded for this sample are 130,000 or so clones; around 89% of them occurred a single time. The biggest ten clones account for 2.5% to 3.5% of the sample.

This specimen was peripheral blood, taken on day 0 of AZD1222 vaccination. This clonotype was sampled from an adult in good health. This chain is built from TRBV10-1 and TRBJ2-7; the D gene is possibly TRBD1, with 6 bases matching. The base sequence is TGCGCCAGCAGTGGGGGGAAGGACAGCTCCTACGAGCAGTACTTC. It is translated as CASSGGKDSSYEQYF.